Included here is one T cell receptor beta chain sequence, with context. Seattle patients were enrolled during active infection and followed longitudinally. The CDR3 contains 13 residues. V shed 4 bases and J shed 4 bases, with 10 bases lying between them. Germline V gene data show CDR1 as LGHDT and CDR2 as YNNKEL (reference sequence). Original processing methods: Counts of nucleated cells, estimated from reference gene primer amplification, were obtained. The method was immunoSEQ multiplex PCR; TCRdb's version includes in-frame clones alone and lacks a portion of them. The D gene and trimming were derived from the DNA, and the V and J assignments and clone size from that table. The sample lists just over 300,000 clones, roughly 89% occurring once. This sample was taken from a study of blood T cell repertoires in COVID-19. Study context: The samples span acute and convalescent COVID-19 from the United States, Italy and Spain. Sample material is recorded as cDNA or gDNA derived from T cells, B-cell-depleted T cells, or PBMCs.

This TCR derives from a woman aged 25 to 45 with COVID-19, enrolled during active disease. V usage is TRBV3-1 (or the pseudogene TRBV3-2) and J usage is TRBJ1-1, with D perhaps matching TRBD1 (6 bases). Input material: peripheral blood. In DNA, the CDR3 is TGTGCCAGCAGCCTGAGGGGGAGCACTGAAGCTTTCTTT. This sequence encodes CASSLRGSTEAFF.